This T cell receptor (beta chain) was obtained from a study of blood T cell repertoires in COVID-19. Study-level information: T cells, B-cell-depleted T cells, or PBMCs provided the cDNA or gDNA that served as material.

CDR3 length equals 14 residues. Germline CDR1 and CDR2: MDHEN and SYDVKM. Trimming stripped 2 bases from V and 1 base from J, with 8 bases between. Data came from immunoSEQ multiplex PCR; TCRdb stores just in-frame clones and leaves some out. The table lists about 150,000 clones, 75% to 90% of them singletons, with 15% in the top ten. J is TRBJ2-5 and V is TRBV28; D is ambiguous. The sequence derives from a middle-aged woman with acute or convalescent COVID-19. Sequenced input: peripheral blood. The CDR3 DNA follows: TGTGCCAGCAGTTTAAGCGATTCCCAAGAGACCCAGTACTTC. Translating it yields CASSLSDSQETQYF.